The 19 T cell receptor beta chains below all came from one sample that was sequenced in a study of CD8 T cells in ankylosing spondylitis. TCRdb processed the 5' RACE reads anew with MiXCR; each CDR3 protein has one entry. The sample has approximately 39,000 distinct CDR3 sequences, 13% seen once; the top ten hold 32%. Material for sequencing was synovial fluid, either unsorted or a sorted T cell fraction (not recorded which). Every receptor here comes from a male donor with ankylosing spondylitis.

This clonotype was counted a few times. This CDR3 reads CASSQPGALYEQYF. For the CDR3, the DNA is TGTGCCAGCAGCCAACCCGGGGCCCTCTACGAGCAGTACTTC. V and J are TRBV14 and TRBJ2-7; perhaps D is TRBD1 or TRBD2 (5 bases each). The CDR3 has 14 amino acids. CDR1 SGHDN and CDR2 FVKESK come from the germline V gene. V was pared by 2 bases and J by 3 bases, with 11 bases between.

The CDR3 loop reads CSVGRHPSYEQYF. In DNA, the CDR3 is TGCAGCGTCGGACGACATCCTTCCTACGAGCAGTACTTC. The gene calls are TRBV29-1 and TRBJ2-7, with D uncertain. Trimming pared 6 bases from V and 1 base from J, leaving 13 bases between. The CDR3 loop spans 13 amino acids. The germline V gene has CDR1 SQVTM and CDR2 ANQGSEA.

In this sample, this clonotype turned up many times. The chain links TRBV12-5 to TRBJ2-1; D may be TRBD1 or TRBD2 (5 bases each). V dropped 0 bases and J dropped 7 bases, with 13 bases sitting between them. In germline, CDR1 is LGHNT, CDR2 FRNRAP. CDR3 length equals 15 residues. In nucleotides, the CDR3 is TGTGCTAGTGGTTTGGTACGCCCTGAGGGGAATGAGCAGTTCTTC. Amino acid sequence: CASGLVRPEGNEQFF.

In this sample, this clonotype turned up many times. J is TRBJ1-2 and V is TRBV12-3 or TRBV12-4; D may be TRBD1 (5 bases). This CDR3 spans 13 amino acids. Deletions cut 5 bases from V and 3 bases from J, with 10 bases between. This chain's CDR3 is CASSAGLYYGYTF. The CDR3 DNA follows: TGTGCCAGCAGTGCGGGACTCTACTATGGCTACACCTTC.

Many counts were recorded for this clonotype. The rearrangement joins TRBV7-9 to TRBJ2-5; D is ambiguous. The length of the CDR3 is 14 residues. V was pared by 5 bases and J by 2 bases, with 12 bases between. Germline lookup yields CDR1 SEHNR and CDR2 FQNEAQ (reference sequence). The CDR3 nucleotides are TGTGCCAGCAGCCCACCCCATGAGCAAGAGACCCAGTACTTC. Amino acids: CASSPPHEQETQYF.

The chain combines TRBV4-3 with TRBJ2-7; D call uncertain. In germline, CDR1 is LGHNA, CDR2 YSLEER. V lost 3 bases to trimming and J lost 3 bases, with 9 bases between them. This CDR3 is built from 13 residues. CDR3 nucleotide sequence: TGCGCCAGCAGCCAGATAATACACTACGAGCAGTACTTC. Amino acids: CASSQIIHYEQYF.

This clonotype was picked up a small number of times. V is TRBV30 and J is TRBJ2-7; 9 nucleotides match TRBD1. Per germline, CDR1 GTSNPN and CDR2 SVGIG (reference sequence). V was pared by 2 bases and J by 0 bases, with 8 bases of the junction left unmatched. The CDR3 is 16 residues long. This CDR3 is CAWSPRPGQGSYEQYF. In nucleotides, the CDR3 is TGTGCCTGGAGTCCCCGCCCGGGACAGGGCTCCTACGAGCAGTACTTC.

The J gene is TRBJ2-3, the V gene TRBV6-6; no firm D call. Trimming pared 4 bases from V and 5 bases from J, leaving 7 bases between. Germline assignment: CDR1 MNHNY and CDR2 SVGAGI (reference sequence). This CDR3 is 12 amino acids long. The CDR3 loop reads CASSSQKDTQYF. CDR3 nucleotide sequence: TGTGCCAGCAGTTCCCAGAAAGATACGCAGTATTTT.

This clonotype occurred many times. This chain joins TRBV6-4 and TRBJ2-1, with unresolved D. Per the germline V gene, CDR1 is MRHNA and CDR2 is SNTAGT. CDR3 length equals 16 residues. The V end lost 0 bases, the J end lost 0 bases, and 9 bases lay between the germline ends. The CDR3 bases are TGTGCCAGCAGTGACTCGGGCTCGAGCTCCTACAATGAGCAGTTCTTC. It specifies CASSDSGSSSYNEQFF.

This clonotype was seen at least ten times. V and J are TRBV29-1 and TRBJ2-7; D possibly corresponds to TRBD2 (5 bases). The CDR3 consists of 17 residues. Per the germline V gene, CDR1 is SQVTM and CDR2 is ANQGSEA. V gave up 7 bases and J gave up 5 bases, with 30 bases separating them. CDR3 sequence reads: CSARAAKDGRRRNEQYF. CDR3 DNA: TGCAGCGCGAGAGCGGCGAAAGATGGACGGAGGAGGAACGAGCAGTACTTC.

This clonotype was found many times. The V call is TRBV7-6, the J call TRBJ1-5; the D gene is possibly TRBD1 (6 bases). The germline V and J ends were trimmed by 6 bases and 4 bases, with 16 bases remaining between them. The CDR3 is made up of 15 amino acids. The germline gives CDR1 SGHVS, CDR2 FNYEAQ. The CDR3 sequence is CASSPNPGENQPQHF. CDR3 bases: TGTGCCAGCAGTCCAAACCCAGGGGAGAATCAGCCCCAGCATTTT.

This clonotype was counted between two and nine times. The chain is built from TRBV7-8 and TRBJ2-7; possibly TRBD2 for D (6 bases). The CDR3 runs to 15 residues. CDR1 is SGHVS, CDR2 FQNEAQ, per germline. V was trimmed by 5 bases and J by 2 bases, leaving 16 bases between them. Here the CDR3 DNA reads TGTGCCAGCAGCCCCTTAGCGGAGGCAGCCTACGAGCAGTACTTC. It encodes CASSPLAEAAYEQYF.

The chain uses TRBV24-1 and TRBJ2-2; D tentatively reads TRBD1 or TRBD2 (5 bases each). The CDR3 contains 15 residues. V was cut by 4 bases and J by 7 bases, with 15 bases left in between. CDR1 and CDR2 from the germline V gene are KGHDR and SFDVKD. The CDR3 bases are TGTGCCACCAGTGACCCTTCCAGGGACGTCGGGGAGCTGTTTTTT. It yields the protein CATSDPSRDVGELFF.

This clonotype appeared a few times. The gene calls are TRBV7-9 and TRBJ2-1, with 9 bases matching TRBD2. CDR1 is SEHNR and CDR2 is FQNEAQ in the germline V gene (reference sequence). The CDR3 covers 15 residues. With V trimmed by 5 bases and J by 3 bases, 5 bases remained unmatched. CDR3 DNA: TGTGCCAGCAGCCAAGCGGGAGGCAACTACAATGAGCAGTTCTTC. Amino acids: CASSQAGGNYNEQFF.

This clonotype was counted many times. The rearrangement uses TRBV20-1 and TRBJ2-5; 10 bases line up with TRBD2. The V and J ends lost 7 bases and 5 bases, in that order; junction bases with no gene match: 10. Germline V gene data show CDR1 as DFQATT and CDR2 as SNEGSKA (reference sequence). This CDR3 comprises 14 residues. In nucleotides, the CDR3 is TGCAGTGGCAGGAGCGGGGGGGCTGGGGAGACCCAGTACTTC. Protein sequence: CSGRSGGAGETQYF.

This rearrangement joins TRBV6-1 to TRBJ2-3, with 13 bases aligning to TRBD2. Trimming at V came to 4 bases and at J to 6 bases, leaving 7 bases not matched to a gene. This CDR3 is 16 amino acids long. Germline-derived CDR1 and CDR2 are MNHNS and SASEGT. This CDR3 is CASSAGLAGYRDTQYF. For the CDR3, the DNA is TGTGCCAGCAGTGCGGGACTAGCGGGGTATCGGGATACGCAGTATTTT.

The chain employs TRBV3-1 and TRBJ1-2; the match to TRBD1 covers 10 bases. Germline trimming cut 0 bases from V and 8 bases from J; bases unmatched to any gene: 3. Looked up from germline, CDR1 is LGHDT and CDR2 is YNNKEL (reference sequence). The CDR3 has 14 residues. CDR3 DNA sequence: TGTGCCAGCAGCCAAGATGGGACAGGGGTCGGCTACACCTTC. Encoded protein: CASSQDGTGVGYTF.

V is TRBV20-1 and J is TRBJ1-6; TRBD1 aligns across 9 bases. Trimming cost V 2 bases and J 7 bases; bases outside gene matches: 12. This CDR3 is built from 17 residues. The germline V gene encodes CDR1 DFQATT and CDR2 SNEGSKA (reference sequence). CDR3 coding DNA: TGCAGTGCTAGATTCGGGACAGGGTTTTGGATGAATTCACCCCTCCACTTT. Amino acid sequence: CSARFGTGFWMNSPLHF.

At least ten counts were recorded for this clonotype. This chain connects TRBV9 to TRBJ2-1; D remains unclear. CDR1 is SGDLS, CDR2 YYNGEE, per germline. This CDR3 is built from 14 residues. V was pared by 4 bases and J by 9 bases, with 17 bases between. The CDR3 DNA reads as TGTGCCAGCAGCCCGCTCGGTGGGAACGGTGAGCAGTTCTTC. Its translation is CASSPLGGNGEQFF.